This TCR beta chain was identified in a study of blood T cell repertoires in COVID-19 (dated by TCRdb to about 2020). Turning to the overall study: Samples covering the acute and convalescent phases of COVID-19 were provided by collaborators in the United States, Italy and Spain. The repertoires were released in a freely available public database meant as a resource for research on the immune response to SARS-CoV-2. Subjects who had been exposed to COVID-19, were actively infected with it, or had recovered from it provided the deeply sampled blood TCRbeta repertoires that made up the dataset. Where available, HLA class I and class II types were obtained from metadata supplied by the sample provider rather than from assay-based typing. A de-identified subject ID, COVID-19 status, age in years and sex were almost always included in the sample metadata. The prospective study material was composed of cDNA or gDNA derived from T cells, B-cell-depleted T cells, or PBMCs. Samples came from the ongoing ImmuneRACE study (first 160 participants) plus 1,254 subjects from 6 global collaborators. General conclusions and limits of the study: How much clinical and demographic metadata was included differed by source and by participant, and the metadata was provided uncurated.

For this clone: Its antigen remains unidentified. Nothing much larger sits one base from this clone, and base qualities are not available.

The immunoSEQ Assay, a bias-controlled multiplex PCR, was used to amplify TCRbeta CDR3 regions from genomic DNA. Concerning the study's data processing: The number of nucleated cells in each sample was estimated from the amplification of reference gene primers within the assay. To quantify the absolute abundance of each unique TCRbeta CDR3 rearrangement, sequence reads were collapsed and filtered. For each sample, productive Simpson clonality was calculated by taking the square root of Simpson's diversity index across productive rearrangements. Here the immuneACCESS table is served through TCRdb, limited to in-frame sequences with V and J called. Missing clones are a known gap in these copies; in checked studies unresolved V genes cover under half, and the rest lacks a known reason. V and J calls and clone size are those listed in that table; D and trimming were worked out from the DNA. A total of roughly 250,000 clones appear in this sample, over 75% of them only once. The ten largest make up 0.8% of the sample.

Collaborating institutions collected whole blood in K2EDTA tubes following their own protocols. For TCRbeta analysis, collaborator samples were shipped as frozen whole blood, as isolated PBMCs, or as DNA extracted from either sample type. This TCR derives from a woman between 25 and 40 years old with acute or convalescent COVID-19. Source material: peripheral blood.

CDR3 sequence: CASSERNNQPQHF. The bases read TGTGCCAGCAGTGAGAGGAACAATCAGCCCCAGCATTTT. Recombination joined TRBV25-1 with TRBJ1-5; the D gene assignment is ambiguous. V drops 3 bases and J drops 3 bases, leaving 6 bases in between. CDR3 length: 13 amino acids, cysteine to phenylalanine. The CDR3 DNA has 39 bases and is translated from base 1. CDR1 and CDR2, per the germline V gene, are MGHDK and SYGVNS.